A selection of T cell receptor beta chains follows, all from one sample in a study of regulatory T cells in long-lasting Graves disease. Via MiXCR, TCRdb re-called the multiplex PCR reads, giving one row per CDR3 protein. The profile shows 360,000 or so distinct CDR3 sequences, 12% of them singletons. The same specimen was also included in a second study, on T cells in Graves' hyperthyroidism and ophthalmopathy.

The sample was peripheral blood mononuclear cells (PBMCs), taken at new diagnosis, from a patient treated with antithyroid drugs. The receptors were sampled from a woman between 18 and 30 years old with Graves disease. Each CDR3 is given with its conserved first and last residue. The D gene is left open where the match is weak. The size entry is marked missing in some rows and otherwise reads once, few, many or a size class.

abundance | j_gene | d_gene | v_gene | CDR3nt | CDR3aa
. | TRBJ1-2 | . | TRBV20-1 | TGCAGTGCTGTCCCTTGGGATGGCTATGGCTACACCTTC | CSAVPWDGYGYTF
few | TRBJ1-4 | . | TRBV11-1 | TGTGCCAGCAGCTTCGGAGGAGCAACTAATGAAAAACTGTTTTTT | CASSFGGATNEKLFF
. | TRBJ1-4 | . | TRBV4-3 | TGCGCCAGCAGCCCGGAGACGAACCTGGCCGAAAAACTGTTTTTT | CASSPETNLAEKLFF
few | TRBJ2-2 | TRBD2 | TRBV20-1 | TGCAGTGCTAGAGCGCTTCTTACTAGCGGGGGGGCGGGTTTCGGGGAGCTGTTTTTT | CSARALLTSGGAGFGELFF
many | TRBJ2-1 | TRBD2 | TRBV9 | TGTGCCAGCAGCAACCGGACTAGCGGGGGGTCGGATGAGCAGTTCTTC | CASSNRTSGGSDEQFF
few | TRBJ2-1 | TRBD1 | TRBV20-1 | TGCAGTGCAACGCTTGGGACAGACTACAATGAGCAGTTCTTC | CSATLGTDYNEQFF
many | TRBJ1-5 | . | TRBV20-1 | TGCAGTGCCCAGGTTGTGGCCAATCAGCCCCAGCATTTT | CSAQVVANQPQHF
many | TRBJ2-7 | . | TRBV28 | TGTGCCAGCAGTTTCGGACCCGAGAGCTCCTACGAGCAGTACTTC | CASSFGPESSYEQYF
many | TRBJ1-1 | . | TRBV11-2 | TGTGCCAGCAGCTCCATCCGACGTAGACAGGATGAAGCTTTCTTT | CASSSIRRRQDEAFF
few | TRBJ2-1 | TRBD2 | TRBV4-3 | TGCGCCAGCAGCCAAGATAGTACTAGCGGGAGTGATGAGCAGTTCTTC | CASSQDSTSGSDEQFF
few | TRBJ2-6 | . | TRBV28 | TGTACCAGCAATCCCCGCGACCCAGGGTCTGGGGCCAACGTCCTGACTTTC | CTSNPRDPGSGANVLTF
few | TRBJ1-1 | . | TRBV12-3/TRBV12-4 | TGTGCCAGCACTTCAGGGACAGAAGCTTTCTTT | CASTSGTEAFF
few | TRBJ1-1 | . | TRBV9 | TGTGCCAGCAGCGCGGGCCAAAGGGTGAACACTGAAGCTTTCTTT | CASSAGQRVNTEAFF
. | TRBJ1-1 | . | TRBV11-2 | TGTGCCAGCACCCAGGAATTGGGGACTGAAGCTTTCTTT | CASTQELGTEAFF
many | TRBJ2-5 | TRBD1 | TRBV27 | TGTGCCAGCAGTCCCGGGACAGGGAATTTACAAGAGACCCAGTACTTC | CASSPGTGNLQETQYF
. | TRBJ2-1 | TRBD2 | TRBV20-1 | TGCAGTGCTAGACACAACTCGGGACTAGCGCGGTACAATGAGCAGTTCTTC | CSARHNSGLARYNEQFF
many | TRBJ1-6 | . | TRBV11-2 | TGTGCCAGCAGGAAAGAGACAGGCGTGAGTTCACCCCTCCACTTT | CASRKETGVSSPLHF
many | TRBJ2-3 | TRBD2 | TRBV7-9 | TGTGCCAGCAGCTTAGATTGGGCGGGAGACACAGATACGCAGTATTTT | CASSLDWAGDTDTQYF
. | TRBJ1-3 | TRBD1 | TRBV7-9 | TGTGCCAGCAGCTTAGAAGGGGGCACCGACACCATATATTTT | CASSLEGGTDTIYF
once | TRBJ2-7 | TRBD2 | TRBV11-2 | TGTGCCAGCAGCCAAGGGACTACTTACTACGAGCAGTACTTC | CASSQGTTYYEQYF
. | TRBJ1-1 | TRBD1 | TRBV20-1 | TGCAGTGCTAGGTCCTATGAACAGGGGGCGCGGAACACTGAAGCTTTCTTT | CSARSYEQGARNTEAFF
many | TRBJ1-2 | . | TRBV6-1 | TGTGCCAGCAGTCCTATTGGGCGGGATGGCTACACCTTC | CASSPIGRDGYTF
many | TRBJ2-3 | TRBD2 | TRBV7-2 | TGTGCCAGCAGCTCCACCGGGACTAGCGGGGGAACGTCATCGGCAGATACGCAGTATTTT | CASSSTGTSGGTSSADTQYF
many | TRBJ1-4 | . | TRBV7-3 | TGTGCCAGCAGCTTAAGCGTACCTCGAAAAAAACTGTTTTTT | CASSLSVPRKKLFF
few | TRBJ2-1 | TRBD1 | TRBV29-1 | TGCAGCGTTGAAGGGGGACAGGGGACCTACAATGAGCAGTTCTTC | CSVEGGQGTYNEQFF
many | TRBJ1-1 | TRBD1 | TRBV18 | TGTGCCAGCTCACCTGGACAGGGGGCTGTGGATTTCTTT | CASSPGQGAVDFF
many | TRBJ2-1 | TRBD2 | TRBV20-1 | TGCAGTGCTAGCTCTAGCGGACGACACAATGAGCAGTTCTTC | CSASSSGRHNEQFF
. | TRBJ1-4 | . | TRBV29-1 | TGCAGCGTCAAAGGGCAGGGTAGCGAAAAACTGTTTTTT | CSVKGQGSEKLFF
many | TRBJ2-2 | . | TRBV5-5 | TGTGCCAGCAGCTTTAGGAGAGTCAGGCGGGTCGGGGAGCTGTTTTTT | CASSFRRVRRVGELFF
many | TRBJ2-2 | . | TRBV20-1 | TGCAGTACGCAATCGGGAGCGAACACCGGGGAGCTGTTTTTT | CSTQSGANTGELFF
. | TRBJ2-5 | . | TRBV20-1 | TGCAGTGCTAGTAGTAGAGTCCAAGAGACCCAGTACTTC | CSASSRVQETQYF
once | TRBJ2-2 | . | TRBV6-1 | TGTGCCAGCAGCGTCCCCAGCACCGGGGAGCTGTTTTTT | CASSVPSTGELFF
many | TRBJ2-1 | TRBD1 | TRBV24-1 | TGTGCCACCAGTGATGGGGGACAGGGTTACTACAATGAGCAGTTCTTC | CATSDGGQGYYNEQFF